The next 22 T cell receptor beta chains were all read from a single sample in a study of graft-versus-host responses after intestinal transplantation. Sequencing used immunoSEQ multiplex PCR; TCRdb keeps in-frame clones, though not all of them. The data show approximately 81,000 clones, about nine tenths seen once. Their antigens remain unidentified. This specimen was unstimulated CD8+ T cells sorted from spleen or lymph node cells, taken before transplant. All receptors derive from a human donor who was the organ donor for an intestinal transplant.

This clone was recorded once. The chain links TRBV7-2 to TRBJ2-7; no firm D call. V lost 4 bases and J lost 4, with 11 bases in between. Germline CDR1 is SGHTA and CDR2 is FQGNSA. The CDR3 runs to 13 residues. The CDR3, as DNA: TGTGCCAGCAGCTCAGCCCCCGGATACGAGCAGTACTTC. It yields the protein CASSSAPGYEQYF.

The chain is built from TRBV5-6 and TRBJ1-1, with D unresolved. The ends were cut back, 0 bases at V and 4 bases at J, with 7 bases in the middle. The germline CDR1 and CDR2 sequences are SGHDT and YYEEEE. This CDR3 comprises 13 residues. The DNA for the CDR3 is TGTGCCAGCAGCTTGGCTGCGGTCACTGAAGCTTTCTTT. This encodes CASSLAAVTEAFF.

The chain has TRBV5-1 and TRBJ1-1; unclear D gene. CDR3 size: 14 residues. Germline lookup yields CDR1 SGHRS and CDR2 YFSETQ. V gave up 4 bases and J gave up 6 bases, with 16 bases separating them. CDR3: CASSRETVTPEAFF. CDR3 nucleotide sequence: TGCGCCAGCAGCCGTGAAACAGTTACCCCTGAAGCTTTCTTT.

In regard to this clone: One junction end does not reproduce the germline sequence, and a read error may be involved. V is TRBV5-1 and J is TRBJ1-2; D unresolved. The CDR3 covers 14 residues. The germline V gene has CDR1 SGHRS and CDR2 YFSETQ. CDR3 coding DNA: TGCGCCAGCAGCTTACGTCCGGCGGACTATGACTACACCTTC. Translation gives CASSLRPADYDYTF. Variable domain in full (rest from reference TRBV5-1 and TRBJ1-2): KAGVTQTPRYLIKTRGQQVTLSCSPISGHRSVSWYQQTPGQGLQFLFEYFSETQRNKGNFPGRFSGRQFSNSRSEMNVSTLELGDSALYLCASSLRPADYDYTFGSGTRLTVV.

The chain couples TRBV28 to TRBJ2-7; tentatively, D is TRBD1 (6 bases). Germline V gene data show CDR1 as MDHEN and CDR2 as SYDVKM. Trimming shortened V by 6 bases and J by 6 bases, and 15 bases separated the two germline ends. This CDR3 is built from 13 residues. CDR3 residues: CASSPDPGAEQYF. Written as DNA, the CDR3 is TGTGCCAGCAGCCCGGACCCAGGGGCCGAGCAGTACTTC.

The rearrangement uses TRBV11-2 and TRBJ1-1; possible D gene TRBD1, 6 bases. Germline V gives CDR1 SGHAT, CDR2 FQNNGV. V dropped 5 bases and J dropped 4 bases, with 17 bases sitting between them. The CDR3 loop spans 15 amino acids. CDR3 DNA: TGTGCCAGCAGCCCTAGGCAGGGGTCGGGCACTGAAGCTTTCTTT. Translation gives CASSPRQGSGTEAFF.

The CDR3 sequence is CASSLRGTGRSYEQYF. CDR3 coding DNA: TGTGCCAGCAGTTTAAGGGGGACAGGGAGGTCCTACGAGCAGTACTTC. The gene calls are TRBV27 and TRBJ2-7; TRBD1 aligns across 9 bases. Germline V gene data show CDR1 as MNHEY and CDR2 as SMNVEV (reference sequence). This CDR3 has 16 residues. J gave up 1 base and V 2 bases, and 6 bases lay outside the gene matches.

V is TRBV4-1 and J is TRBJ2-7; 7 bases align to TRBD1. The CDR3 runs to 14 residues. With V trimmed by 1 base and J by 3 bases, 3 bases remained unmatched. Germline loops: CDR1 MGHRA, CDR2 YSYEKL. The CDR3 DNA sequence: TGCGCCAGCAGCCAAGGGACAGGACTCTACGAGCAGTACTTC. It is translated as CASSQGTGLYEQYF.

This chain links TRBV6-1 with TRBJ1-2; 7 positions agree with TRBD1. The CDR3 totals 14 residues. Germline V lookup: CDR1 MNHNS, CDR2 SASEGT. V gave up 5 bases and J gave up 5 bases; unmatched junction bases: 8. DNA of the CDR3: TGTGCCAGCAGTTATGAGGGGGCGGGTTATGGCTACACCTTC. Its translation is CASSYEGAGYGYTF.

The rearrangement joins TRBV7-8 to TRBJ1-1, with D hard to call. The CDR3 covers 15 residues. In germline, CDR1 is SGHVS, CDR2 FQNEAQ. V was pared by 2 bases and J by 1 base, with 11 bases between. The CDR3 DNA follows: TGTGCCAGCAGCTTACAGCGGGGTGCGAACACTGAAGCTTTCTTT. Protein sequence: CASSLQRGANTEAFF.

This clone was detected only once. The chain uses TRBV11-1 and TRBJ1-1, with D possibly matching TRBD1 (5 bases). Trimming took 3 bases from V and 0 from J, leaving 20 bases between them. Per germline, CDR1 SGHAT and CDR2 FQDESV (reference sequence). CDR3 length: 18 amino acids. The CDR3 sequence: CASSFPSRRQHLNTEAFF. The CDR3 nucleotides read TGTGCCAGCAGCTTTCCGAGCCGAAGACAGCACTTGAACACTGAAGCTTTCTTT.

The DNA of the CDR3 is TGTGCCATCAGTGGCCGCGGACTAGCGGGGAGACCCTACGAGCAGTACTTC. Amino acid sequence: CAISGRGLAGRPYEQYF. The gene calls are TRBV10-3 and TRBJ2-7; 12 positions agree with TRBD2. This CDR3 spans 17 amino acids. The V and J ends lost 4 bases and 2 bases, in that order; junction bases with no gene match: 9. The germline gives CDR1 ENHRY, CDR2 SYGVKD.

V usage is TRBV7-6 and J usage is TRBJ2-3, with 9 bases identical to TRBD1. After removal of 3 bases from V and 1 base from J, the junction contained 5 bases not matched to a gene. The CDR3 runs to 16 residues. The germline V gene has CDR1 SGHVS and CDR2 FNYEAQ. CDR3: CASSFGGTGRTDTQYF. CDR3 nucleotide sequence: TGTGCCAGCAGCTTCGGCGGGACAGGGCGCACAGATACGCAGTATTTT.

The CDR3 bases are TGTGCCAGCAGTCCCGGAGCGCGCTCCTACAATGAGCAGTTCTTC. It yields the protein CASSPGARSYNEQFF. The chain joins TRBV9 to TRBJ2-1; the D is unclear. Germline assignment: CDR1 SGDLS and CDR2 YYNGEE. This CDR3 has 15 residues. With 5 bases removed from V and 0 bases from J, the gap between germline ends came to 12 bases.

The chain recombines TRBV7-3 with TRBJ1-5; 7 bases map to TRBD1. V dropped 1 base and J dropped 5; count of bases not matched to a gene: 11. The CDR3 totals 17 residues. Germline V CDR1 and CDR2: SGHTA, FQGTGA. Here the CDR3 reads CASSLIGDRVGDQPQHF. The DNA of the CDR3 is TGTGCCAGCAGCTTAATTGGCGACAGGGTCGGCGATCAGCCCCAGCATTTT. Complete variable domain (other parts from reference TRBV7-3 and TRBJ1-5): GAGVSQTPSNKVTEKGKYVELRCDPISGHTALYWYRQSLGQGPEFLIYFQGTGAADDSGLPNDRFFAVRPEGSVSTLKIQRTERGDSAVYLCASSLIGDRVGDQPQHFGDGTRLSIL.

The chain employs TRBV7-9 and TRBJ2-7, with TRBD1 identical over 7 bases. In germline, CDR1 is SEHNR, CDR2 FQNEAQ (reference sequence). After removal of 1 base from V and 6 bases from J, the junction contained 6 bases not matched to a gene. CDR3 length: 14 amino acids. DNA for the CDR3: TGTGCCAGCAGCTTAGTGGGACAGCTGTTCGAGCAGTACTTC. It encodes CASSLVGQLFEQYF. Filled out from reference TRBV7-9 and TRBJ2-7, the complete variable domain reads DTGVSQNPRHKITKRGQNVTFRCDPISEHNRLYWYRQTLGQGPEFLTYFQNEAQLEKSRLLSDRFSAERPKGSFSTLEIQRTEQGDSAMYLCASSLVGQLFEQYFGPGTRLTVT.

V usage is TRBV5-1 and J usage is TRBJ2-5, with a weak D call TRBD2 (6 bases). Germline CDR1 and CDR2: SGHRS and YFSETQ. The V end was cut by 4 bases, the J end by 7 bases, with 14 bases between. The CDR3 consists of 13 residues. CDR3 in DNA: TGCGCCAGCAGCCTCGGGTCGGAGGGGACCCAGTACTTC. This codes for CASSLGSEGTQYF. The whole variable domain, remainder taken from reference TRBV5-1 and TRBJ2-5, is KAGVTQTPRYLIKTRGQQVTLSCSPISGHRSVSWYQQTPGQGLQFLFEYFSETQRNKGNFPGRFSGRQFSNSRSEMNVSTLELGDSALYLCASSLGSEGTQYFGPGTRLLVL.

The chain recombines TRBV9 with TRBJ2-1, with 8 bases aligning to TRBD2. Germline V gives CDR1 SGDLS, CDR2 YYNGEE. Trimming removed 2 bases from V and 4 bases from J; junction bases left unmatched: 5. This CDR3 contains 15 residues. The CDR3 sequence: CASSVSLADYNEQFF. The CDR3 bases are TGTGCCAGCAGCGTTTCACTAGCGGATTACAATGAGCAGTTCTTC.

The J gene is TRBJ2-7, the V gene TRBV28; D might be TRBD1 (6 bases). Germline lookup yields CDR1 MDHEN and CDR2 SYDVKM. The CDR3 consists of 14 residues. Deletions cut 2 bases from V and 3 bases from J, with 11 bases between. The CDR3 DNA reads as TGTGCCAGCAGTTTAAGACAGGCCCTCTACGAGCAGTACTTC. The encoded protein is CASSLRQALYEQYF.

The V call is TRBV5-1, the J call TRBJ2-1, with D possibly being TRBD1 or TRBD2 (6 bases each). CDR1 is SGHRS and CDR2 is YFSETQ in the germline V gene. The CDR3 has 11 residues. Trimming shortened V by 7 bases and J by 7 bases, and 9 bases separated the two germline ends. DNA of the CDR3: TGCGCCAGCCGAGGGGGGAATGAGCAGTTCTTC. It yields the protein CASRGGNEQFF.

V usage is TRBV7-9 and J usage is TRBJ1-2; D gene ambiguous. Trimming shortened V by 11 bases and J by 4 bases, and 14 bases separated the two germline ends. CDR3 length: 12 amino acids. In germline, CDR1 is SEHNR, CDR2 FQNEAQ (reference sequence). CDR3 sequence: CAALDTLYGYTF. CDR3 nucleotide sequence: TGTGCCGCCCTAGACACACTCTATGGCTACACCTTC.

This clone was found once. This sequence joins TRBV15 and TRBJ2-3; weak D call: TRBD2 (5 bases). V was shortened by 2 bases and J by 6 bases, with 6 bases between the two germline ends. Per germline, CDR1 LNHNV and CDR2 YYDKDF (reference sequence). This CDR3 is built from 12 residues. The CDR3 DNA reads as TGTGCCACCAGCAGATGGGAGGATACGCAGTATTTT. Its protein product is CATSRWEDTQYF.